This TCR beta chain was observed in a study of blood T cell repertoires in COVID-19. For the study at large: Nucleic acid was either cDNA or gDNA, and it came from T cells, B-cell-depleted T cells, or PBMCs.

In the authors' methods: By means of reference gene primer amplification, nucleated cell counts were estimated. TCRdb's table, derived via immunoSEQ multiplex PCR, lists solely in-frame clones and lacks some. The V and J calls and clone size were taken over from that table, and D and trimming were inferred from the DNA. Of nearly 200,000 clones in the sample, roughly 81% were seen once. Trimming took 4 bases from V and 2 from J, leaving 9 bases between them. The germline CDR1 and CDR2 sequences are SQVTM and ANQGSEA. There are 12 residues in the CDR3. The specimen was peripheral blood. This TCR came from a woman in her 70s with active or convalescent COVID-19. This chain joins TRBV29-1 and TRBJ2-7; D call uncertain. CDR3 amino acids: CSVVPETYEQYF. CDR3 DNA sequence: TGCAGCGTTGTACCAGAAACCTACGAGCAGTACTTC.